The 15 T cell receptor beta chains below were found in one sample sequenced in a study of shared clonotypes between healthy human individuals. Some clones are missing from TCRdb's copy, which holds only in-frame ones; the method was immunoSEQ multiplex PCR. The profile shows roughly 760,000 clones, roughly 70% of them singletons. The sample taken for sequencing was memory CD4+ T cells sorted from blood. The subset here: CD45RA-negative fraction. The receptors were sampled from a woman aged 30 to 39 in good health.

The CDR3 DNA is TGTGCCAGCAGTTCCCCCTTCGGACAGGACTCCTACGAGCAGTACTTC. This codes for CASSSPFGQDSYEQYF. V and J are TRBV28 and TRBJ2-7, with TRBD1 matching over 7 bases. CDR1 is MDHEN and CDR2 is SYDVKM in the germline V gene. This CDR3 is 16 amino acids long. Germline trimming cut 4 bases from V and 0 bases from J; bases unmatched to any gene: 9.

This chain links TRBV28 with TRBJ1-2; TRBD1 is a possible D gene (6 bases). The CDR3 is 15 residues long. Germline CDR1 and CDR2: MDHEN and SYDVKM. Trimming removed 4 bases at V and 4 bases at J, with 16 bases between. CDR3 sequence: CASSSPQGSGYGYTF. The DNA of the CDR3 is TGTGCCAGCAGTTCCCCCCAGGGGAGCGGCTATGGCTACACCTTC.

The chain joins TRBV28 to TRBJ1-5, with 8 bases fitting TRBD1. Per germline, CDR1 MDHEN and CDR2 SYDVKM. This CDR3 is built from 14 residues. V dropped 5 bases and J dropped 10; count of bases not matched to a gene: 10. Here the CDR3 reads CASSEQQGVVPQHF. CDR3 DNA sequence: TGTGCCAGCAGTGAACAACAGGGGGTTGTTCCCCAGCATTTT.

This clone was found once. This chain links TRBV13 with TRBJ1-1; D unresolved. Trimming pared 2 bases from V and 7 bases from J, leaving 14 bases between. CDR1 PRHDT and CDR2 FYEKMQ come from the germline V gene (reference sequence). CDR3 size: 14 residues. The CDR3: CASSLLGSGGEAFF. CDR3 nucleotide sequence: TGTGCCAGCAGCTTACTGGGGTCAGGAGGTGAAGCTTTCTTT.

V and J are TRBV6-5 and TRBJ2-3; 9 nucleotides match TRBD1. This CDR3 comprises 14 residues. Germline CDR1 is MNHEY and CDR2 is SVGAGI. The V segment lost 5 bases and the J segment 3 bases; nucleotides outside the gene matches: 3. This chain's CDR3 is CASSAGTGTDTQYF. The CDR3 DNA reads as TGTGCCAGCAGTGCGGGGACAGGGACAGATACGCAGTATTTT.

V usage is TRBV19 and J usage is TRBJ1-5, with D unclear. Trimming removed 5 bases from V and 7 bases from J, with 12 bases in between. This CDR3 spans 13 amino acids. Germline lookup yields CDR1 LNHDA and CDR2 SQIVND (reference sequence). CDR3 amino acids: CASSGKGRQPQHF. CDR3 coding DNA: TGTGCCAGTAGTGGGAAGGGCCGCCAGCCCCAGCATTTT.

V gene TRBV2 combines with J gene TRBJ2-3; 11 nucleotides align to TRBD2. V dropped 5 bases and J dropped 4; count of bases not matched to a gene: 5. The germline gives CDR1 SNHLY, CDR2 FYNNEI. This CDR3 is built from 15 residues. DNA for the CDR3: TGTGCCAGCAGTCAACTAGCGGGAGCCCCAGATACGCAGTATTTT. Amino acid sequence: CASSQLAGAPDTQYF.

The chain combines TRBV15 with TRBJ2-1, with D unclear. The V end was cut by 5 bases, the J end by 3 bases, with 17 bases between. The CDR3 has 16 amino acids. Germline values: CDR1 LNHNV, CDR2 YYDKDF (reference sequence). CDR3 coding DNA: TGTGCCACCAGCCCTCCGCTCGCGGAGATCTACAATGAGCAGTTCTTC. It encodes CATSPPLAEIYNEQFF.

V and J are TRBV28 and TRBJ2-6, with a weak D call TRBD2 (6 bases). Germline V gives CDR1 MDHEN, CDR2 SYDVKM. V gave up 8 bases and J gave up 4 bases, with 12 bases separating them. The CDR3 consists of 14 residues. CDR3 nucleotide sequence: TGTGCCAGCGTGGAGGGGACCGGGGCCAACGTCCTGACTTTC. It specifies CASVEGTGANVLTF.

The V gene is TRBV5-1, the J gene TRBJ2-7; perhaps D is TRBD1 or TRBD2 (5 bases each). Germline V gives CDR1 SGHRS, CDR2 YFSETQ. The V end lost 2 bases, the J end lost 2 bases, and 14 bases lay between the germline ends. CDR3 size: 15 residues. The CDR3 coding sequence is TGCGCCAGCAGCTTTATCCCAGGGAGTACCTACGAGCAGTACTTC. It translates to CASSFIPGSTYEQYF.

This clone was observed once. V gene TRBV5-1 combines with J gene TRBJ1-2; 9 positions match TRBD1. From germline, CDR1 is SGHRS and CDR2 YFSETQ. V gave up 4 bases and J gave up 0 bases; unmatched junction bases: 4. The CDR3 sequence is 15 residues long. This chain's CDR3 is CASSIGQGSNYGYTF. In nucleotides, the CDR3 is TGCGCCAGCAGCATCGGACAGGGGTCTAACTATGGCTACACCTTC.

This sequence joins TRBV4-1 and TRBJ1-4; D uncertain. This CDR3 is built from 15 residues. V lost 4 bases and J 5 bases, leaving 14 bases between the germline ends. In germline, CDR1 is MGHRA, CDR2 YSYEKL. CDR3 sequence reads: CASSPPGLGNEKLFF. The CDR3 DNA is TGCGCCAGCAGCCCCCCCGGCCTGGGCAATGAAAAACTGTTTTTT.

The chain combines TRBV11-2 with TRBJ2-7; the D is unclear. CDR1 is SGHAT and CDR2 is FQNNGV in the germline V gene. The V gene lost 3 bases and the J gene lost 2 bases, with 8 bases spanning the gap. This CDR3 is 13 amino acids long. Here the CDR3 DNA reads TGTGCCAGCAGCTTCCCCGACACCTACGAGCAGTACTTC. This gives the protein CASSFPDTYEQYF.

The count of this clone is one. CDR3 in amino acids: CASSFPNGQDNQPQHF. CDR3 nucleotide sequence: TGTGCCAGCAGTTTCCCCAACGGACAGGACAATCAGCCCCAGCATTTT. V usage is TRBV28 and J usage is TRBJ1-5, with 7 bases lining up with TRBD1. The CDR3 is made up of 16 amino acids. Germline V CDR1 and CDR2: MDHEN, SYDVKM. Trimming removed 3 bases from V and 3 bases from J; junction bases left unmatched: 8.

V usage is TRBV29-1 and J usage is TRBJ2-1, with D uncertain. V lost 4 bases, J lost 8 bases, and 15 bases lay in between. This CDR3 has 13 amino acids. Germline-derived CDR1 and CDR2 are SQVTM and ANQGSEA. CDR3 DNA: TGCAGCGTTGGGGTTAGTAGTTTGGATGAGCAGTTCTTC. It yields the protein CSVGVSSLDEQFF.